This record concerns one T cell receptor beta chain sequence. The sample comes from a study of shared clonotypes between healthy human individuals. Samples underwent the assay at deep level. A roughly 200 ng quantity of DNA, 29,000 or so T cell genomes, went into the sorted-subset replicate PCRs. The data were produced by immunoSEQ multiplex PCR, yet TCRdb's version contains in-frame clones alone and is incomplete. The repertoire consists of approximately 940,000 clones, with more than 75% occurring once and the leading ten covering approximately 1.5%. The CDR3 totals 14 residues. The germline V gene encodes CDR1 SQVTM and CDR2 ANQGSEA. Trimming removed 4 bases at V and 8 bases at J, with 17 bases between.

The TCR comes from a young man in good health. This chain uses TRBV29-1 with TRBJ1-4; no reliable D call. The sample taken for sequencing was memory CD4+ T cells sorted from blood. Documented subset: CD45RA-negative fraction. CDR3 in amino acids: CSVGGGGFEEKLFF. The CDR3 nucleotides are TGCAGCGTTGGGGGAGGAGGATTTGAGGAAAAACTGTTTTTT.